These 32 T cell receptor beta chains were sequenced from one sample in a study of CD8 T cells in Susac syndrome. When the RNA was reverse transcribed, random hexamers were used with an input of 0.5 to 1 ug. TCRdb reanalysed the immunoSEQ multiplex PCR reads using MiXCR and keeps one entry per CDR3 protein. The sample yields tens of thousands of distinct CDR3 sequences, roughly 94% seen once. Material: CD8+ T cells from PBMCs. Every receptor here comes from a human donor with Susac syndrome.

This rearrangement joins TRBV9 to TRBJ1-2; no reliable D call. CDR3 length: 12 amino acids. Trimming shortened V by 3 bases and J by 7 bases, and 10 bases separated the two germline ends. Per germline, CDR1 SGDLS and CDR2 YYNGEE. DNA of the CDR3: TGTGCCAGCAGCGCCCGAGGAAGTGGCTACACCTTC. It is translated as CASSARGSGYTF.

The V call is TRBV9, the J call TRBJ1-1, with a weak D call TRBD1 (5 bases). Looked up from germline, CDR1 is SGDLS and CDR2 is YYNGEE. V lost 2 bases, J lost 3 bases, and 8 bases lay in between. The CDR3 covers 13 residues. The chain's CDR3 is CASSVGGDTEAFF. Here the CDR3 DNA reads TGTGCCAGCAGCGTTGGGGGGGACACTGAAGCTTTCTTT.

The chain carries TRBV9 and TRBJ2-2, with D perhaps assigned TRBD1 or TRBD2 (5 bases each). Trimming removed 7 bases from V and 2 bases from J, with 21 bases in between. The CDR3 length is 17 residues. Per the germline V gene, CDR1 is SGDLS and CDR2 is YYNGEE. The CDR3 loop is CASASKASGTNTGELFF. Written as DNA, the CDR3 is TGTGCCAGCGCTTCCAAGGCGTCGGGGACCAACACCGGGGAGCTGTTTTTT.

This clonotype was detected only a few times. This chain's CDR3 is CASRGQAGYEQYF. CDR3 DNA: TGTGCCAGCAGAGGACAGGCTGGATACGAGCAGTACTTC. This chain joins TRBV13 and TRBJ2-7, with TRBD1 identical over 7 bases. Germline V gives CDR1 PRHDT, CDR2 FYEKMQ (reference sequence). Unmatched junction bases numbered 6, after V lost 6 bases and J lost 4 bases. The CDR3 loop spans 13 amino acids.

This chain links TRBV27 with TRBJ2-3; D call uncertain. Trimming cost V 6 bases and J 7 bases, with 8 bases left between them. From germline, CDR1 is MNHEY and CDR2 SMNVEV (reference sequence). The CDR3 runs to 11 residues. The CDR3 is CASRKTNTQYF. As DNA, the CDR3 is TGTGCCAGCAGGAAAACAAATACGCAGTATTTT.

Only a few counts were recorded for this clonotype. The rearrangement links TRBV27 to TRBJ1-2; TRBD1 aligns across 8 bases. Germline V lookup: CDR1 MNHEY, CDR2 SMNVEV (reference sequence). The junction had 3 bases not matched to a gene; V was cut back by 5 bases and J by 1 base. This CDR3 is 14 amino acids long. In DNA, the CDR3 is TGTGCCAGCAGTCCCGGACAGGGTAACTATGGCTACACCTTC. Protein sequence: CASSPGQGNYGYTF.

V gene TRBV12-5 combines with J gene TRBJ2-1; D not resolved. V was pared by 0 bases and J by 7 bases, with 4 bases between. The CDR3 sequence is 12 residues long. CDR1 is LGHNT, CDR2 FRNRAP, per germline. The DNA for the CDR3 is TGTGCTAGTGGTTTGGTAGTGAATGAGCAGTTCTTC. Its translation is CASGLVVNEQFF.

The V and J genes are TRBV7-6 and TRBJ2-1; D is perhaps TRBD2 (6 bases). V lost 3 bases and J lost 6, with 12 bases in between. CDR1 and CDR2 from the germline V gene are SGHVS and FNYEAQ. The CDR3 runs 14 residues. CDR3 sequence (DNA): TGTGCCAGCAGCTTCACCTCCGGGGGCAATGAGCAGTTCTTC. Its translation: CASSFTSGGNEQFF.

The V and J genes are TRBV20-1 and TRBJ2-7, with 7 bases identical to TRBD1. Looked up from germline, CDR1 is DFQATT and CDR2 is SNEGSKA (reference sequence). CDR3 length: 13 residues. The trim removed 1 base at V and 3 bases at J, leaving 3 bases unmatched. This CDR3 reads CSARVYRGYEQYF. Here the CDR3 DNA reads TGCAGTGCTAGAGTGTACAGGGGCTACGAGCAGTACTTC.

The gene calls are TRBV5-1 and TRBJ2-5; D possibly corresponds to TRBD1 (6 bases). V lost 2 bases and J lost 13, with 9 bases in between. This CDR3 has 10 residues. Germline V gives CDR1 SGHRS, CDR2 YFSETQ. The CDR3 reads CASSLQGPYF. DNA of the CDR3: TGCGCCAGCAGCTTACAGGGTCCGTACTTC.

V and J are TRBV9 and TRBJ1-2; 7 bases agree with TRBD1. V trimming: 6 bases; J trimming: 8 bases; junction bases outside the gene matches: 22. The germline CDR1 and CDR2 sequences are SGDLS and YYNGEE. The CDR3 extends over 17 amino acids. CDR3: CASNSFGGTVPPTGYTF. The CDR3 nucleotides read TGTGCCAGCAACTCTTTTGGGGGGACAGTCCCCCCTACGGGCTACACCTTC.

The chain recombines TRBV4-1 with TRBJ2-3, with 7 bases lining up with TRBD1. Germline values: CDR1 MGHRA, CDR2 YSYEKL. The CDR3 is 17 amino acids. The J segment lost 2 bases and the V segment lost 1 base, leaving 9 bases of the junction unmatched. CDR3 bases: TGCGCCAGCAGCCAAGCATCGACAGGGACCGTCACAGATACGCAGTATTTT. Translation gives CASSQASTGTVTDTQYF.

The chain uses TRBV21-1 and TRBJ2-1; TRBD2 is the table's D call and was not checked against the DNA. TRBV21-1 is given as a pseudogene. The CDR3 has 15 residues. In DNA form, the CDR3 reads TGTGCCAGCAGTTTAGGACTTCCTCCGTGGAATGAGCAGTTCTTC. Its protein product is CASSLGLPPWNEQFF.

The chain has TRBV5-1 and TRBJ1-2; 7 bases map to TRBD1. This CDR3 has 12 amino acids. J lost 11 bases, V lost 4 bases, and 8 bases had no gene match. In germline, CDR1 is SGHRS, CDR2 YFSETQ. The DNA for the CDR3 is TGCGCCAGCAGCCAGGTGGGGACAGAGTACACCTTC. Protein sequence: CASSQVGTEYTF.

V gene TRBV25-1 combines with J gene TRBJ1-2; TRBD1 matches at 10 bases. This CDR3 is built from 15 residues. In germline, CDR1 is MGHDK, CDR2 SYGVNS. V lost 5 bases to trimming and J lost 4 bases; unmatched junction nucleotides: 7. CDR3 nucleotide sequence: TGTGCCAGCAGTAACAGGGGACAGGGGATCTATGGCTACACCTTC. Protein sequence: CASSNRGQGIYGYTF.

For the CDR3, the DNA is TGTGCCAGCAGTTTAAGCGGGGGAACCTACGAGCAGTACTTC. Its protein is CASSLSGGTYEQYF. V usage is TRBV28 and J usage is TRBJ2-7; the match to TRBD2 covers 8 bases. Germline V gene data show CDR1 as MDHEN and CDR2 as SYDVKM. The trim removed 2 bases at V and 2 bases at J, leaving 2 bases unmatched. This CDR3 is built from 14 residues.

The V call is TRBV7-9, the J call TRBJ2-4, with TRBD1 as a possible D gene (6 bases). This CDR3 spans 16 amino acids. Germline-derived CDR1 and CDR2 are SEHNR and FQNEAQ (reference sequence). Between the trimmed V and J ends, which lost 1 base and 8 bases, there was a span of 18 bases. CDR3 protein: CASSLEARQGSDIQYF. The CDR3 DNA reads as TGTGCCAGCAGCTTAGAGGCCCGGCAGGGGAGCGACATTCAGTACTTC.

This sequence joins TRBV7-2 and TRBJ2-1; tentative D call: TRBD2 (7 bases). Trimming removed 6 bases from V and 8 bases from J, with 17 bases in between. Germline V gene data show CDR1 as SGHTA and CDR2 as FQGNSA. The CDR3 is 14 amino acids. CDR3 DNA: TGTGCCAGCAGTCTTTTATGGGGGGGCCATGAGCAGTTCTTC. Its translation is CASSLLWGGHEQFF.

The chain uses TRBV11-2 and TRBJ2-5; possible D gene TRBD2, 6 bases. V was clipped by 4 bases and J by 4 bases, with 13 bases between them. Germline loops: CDR1 SGHAT, CDR2 FQNNGV. The CDR3 runs to 14 residues. The CDR3 nucleotides are TGTGCCAGCAGCTCACTCCCGGGACTAGAGACCCAGTACTTC. Protein sequence: CASSSLPGLETQYF. The full variable domain, with the rest looked up from reference TRBV11-2 and TRBJ2-5, is EAGVAQSPRYKIIEKRQSVAFWCNPISGHATLYWYQQILGQGPKLLIQFQNNGVVDDSQLPKDRFSAERLKGVDSTLKIQPAKLEDSAVYLCASSSLPGLETQYFGPGTRLLVL.

J is TRBJ2-1 and V is TRBV12-3 or TRBV12-4, with D possibly TRBD1 on 6 matching bases. This CDR3 has 15 residues. Trimming cost V 6 bases and J 7 bases, with 19 bases left between them. The CDR3 loop reads CASRTSGTRLNEQFF. The CDR3, as DNA: TGTGCCAGCAGGACATCCGGGACACGGCTTAATGAGCAGTTCTTC.

This clonotype was picked up one time. V usage is TRBV5-5 and J usage is TRBJ2-7, with 7 bases aligning to TRBD1. Germline V lookup: CDR1 SGHKS, CDR2 YYEKEE (reference sequence). CDR3 length equals 13 residues. With V trimmed by 3 bases and J by 3 bases, 3 bases remained unmatched. The CDR3 region is CASSYNRGYEQYF. The CDR3 nucleotides are TGTGCCAGCAGCTACAACAGGGGCTACGAGCAGTACTTC.

The chain is built from TRBV2 and TRBJ1-2; tentative D call: TRBD1 (5 bases). Trimming removed 9 bases at V and 8 bases at J, with 13 bases between. CDR3 size: 11 residues. CDR1 and CDR2 from the germline V gene are SNHLY and FYNNEI. CDR3 amino acids: CASETVRGYTF. The CDR3 nucleotides are TGTGCCAGTGAGACAGTGCGGGGCTACACCTTC.

The J gene is TRBJ2-2, the V gene TRBV27, with 11 positions matching TRBD2. The V and J ends lost 7 bases and 4 bases, in that order; junction bases with no gene match: 2. The CDR3 is 14 residues long. The germline gives CDR1 MNHEY, CDR2 SMNVEV (reference sequence). CDR3 region: CASTGTSGTGELFF. The CDR3 DNA follows: TGTGCCAGCACCGGGACTAGCGGCACCGGGGAGCTGTTTTTT.

This clonotype was seen only once. This rearrangement joins TRBV27 to TRBJ2-1; D is uncertain. The CDR3 extends over 12 amino acids. CDR1 MNHEY and CDR2 SMNVEV come from the germline V gene (reference sequence). Trimming took off 7 bases at V and 2 bases at J, with 6 bases between the two ends. CDR3 residues: CASKTAYNEQFF. The CDR3 coding sequence is TGTGCCAGCAAAACAGCCTACAATGAGCAGTTCTTC.

J is TRBJ2-7 and V is TRBV11-2; 9 bases fit TRBD1. In germline, CDR1 is SGHAT, CDR2 FQNNGV. The length of the CDR3 is 14 residues. Trimming cost V 5 bases and J 3 bases; bases outside gene matches: 5. The CDR3 region has the DNA TGTGCCAGCAGCATGGGACAGGGCTTCTACGAGCAGTACTTC. This gives the protein CASSMGQGFYEQYF.

This chain uses TRBV6-6 with TRBJ2-1; no clear D. CDR3 length equals 11 residues. The V gene's germline CDR1 is MNHNY and CDR2 SVGAGI (reference sequence). The germline V and J ends were trimmed by 0 bases and 8 bases, with 2 bases remaining between them. The DNA for the CDR3 is TGTGCCAGCAGTTACTCGTATGAGCAGTTCTTC. Residues: CASSYSYEQFF.

The rearrangement links TRBV27 to TRBJ2-3; D not certain. V lost 7 bases and J lost 2, with 13 bases in between. The length of the CDR3 is 14 residues. The V gene's germline CDR1 is MNHEY and CDR2 SMNVEV (reference sequence). The CDR3 sequence is CASTFMGSTDTQYF. CDR3 DNA sequence: TGTGCCAGCACTTTCATGGGTTCCACAGATACGCAGTATTTT.

In nucleotides, the CDR3 is TGTGCCAGCAGCTTTTCCGGGACAGGTGACTCCGAGCAGTACTTC. Translating gives CASSFSGTGDSEQYF. The rearrangement joins TRBV9 to TRBJ2-7, with 8 nucleotides matching TRBD1. CDR1 is SGDLS, CDR2 YYNGEE, per germline. The CDR3 covers 15 residues. J gave up 6 bases and V 4 bases, and 12 bases lay outside the gene matches.

The chain combines TRBV11-2 with TRBJ1-4; D is unclear. Germline values: CDR1 SGHAT, CDR2 FQNNGV. CDR3 length: 15 amino acids. The V end lost 5 bases, the J end lost 2 bases, and 12 bases lay between the germline ends. CDR3 protein: CASSRDGVTNEKLFF. CDR3 in DNA: TGTGCCAGCAGCCGAGATGGAGTCACTAATGAAAAACTGTTTTTT.

The chain has TRBV21-1 and TRBJ1-2; TRBD1, the table's D call, was not compared with the DNA. TRBV21-1 is a known pseudogene. This CDR3 region has 15 residues. Here the CDR3 reads CASSPLRRGVYGYTF. The CDR3 DNA reads TGTGCCAGCAGCCCGCTTCGCAGGGGGGTCTATGGCTACACCTTC.

The rearrangement uses TRBV28 and TRBJ2-5; D perhaps matches TRBD2 (5 bases). The CDR3 is made up of 13 amino acids. V was pared by 3 bases and J by 3 bases, with 8 bases between. Germline CDR1 MDHEN, CDR2 SYDVKM. CDR3 sequence reads: CASSFLREETQYF. CDR3 sequence (DNA): TGTGCCAGCAGTTTTTTGAGGGAAGAGACCCAGTACTTC.

This chain connects TRBV7-9 to TRBJ2-6; 7 nucleotides align to TRBD1. CDR1 is SEHNR and CDR2 is FQNEAQ in the germline V gene (reference sequence). The CDR3 sequence is 17 residues long. The V and J ends lost 1 base and 1 base, in that order; junction bases with no gene match: 4. The CDR3, as DNA: TGTGCCAGCAGCTTAGTAGCAGGGGGATCTGGGGCCAACGTCCTGACTTTC. Amino acid sequence: CASSLVAGGSGANVLTF.